Given below is one T cell receptor (beta chain) in context. Its antigen is undetermined. CD8+ T cell subsets were each sorted in triplicate, around 300,000 cells apiece. Identification of naive CD8+ T cells rested on CD45RO-CCR7+CD27+CD95- status. The source of the sample is a study of CXCR3-negative and CXCR3-positive naive CD8 T cells. Study-wide results and caveats: Surface CD5 looked about the same in the naive subsets, so the authors worked out TCR strength from TRB CDR3 properties. CXCR3-negative naive cells had less hydrophobic TRB CDR3s than did CXCR3-positive naive cells.

It was by 5' RACE with UMI labels that the TRB cDNA libraries were prepared. From the 5' RACE reads, TCRdb lists one entry per CDR3 protein and no DNA. Found here are approximately 98,000 distinct CDR3 sequences; the top ten clones hold 0.95% to 1.4%. The CDR3 runs 15 residues. Germline V gene data show CDR1 as SGDLS and CDR2 as YYNGEE. This rearrangement joins TRBV9 to TRBJ2-7. This clonotype was obtained from a human donor in good health. Some clones in this sample may be carry-over from other donors' samples. Sequencing was carried out using naive CXCR3+ CD8+ T cells from blood. Subset in this sample: CD45RO-CCR7+CD27+CD95- naive CD8+ T cells expressing CXCR3 (TNR3+). This CDR3 reads CASSVGTATTYEQYF.